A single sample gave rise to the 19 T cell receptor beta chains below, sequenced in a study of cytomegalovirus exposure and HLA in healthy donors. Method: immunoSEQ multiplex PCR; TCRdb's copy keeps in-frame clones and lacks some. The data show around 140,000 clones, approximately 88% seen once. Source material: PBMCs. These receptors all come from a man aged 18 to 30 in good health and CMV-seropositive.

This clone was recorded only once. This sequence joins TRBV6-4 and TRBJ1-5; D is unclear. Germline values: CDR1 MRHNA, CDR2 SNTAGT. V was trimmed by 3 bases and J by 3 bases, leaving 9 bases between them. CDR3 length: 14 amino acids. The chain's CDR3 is CASSEEGTNQPQHF. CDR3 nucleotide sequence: TGTGCCAGCAGTGAGGAGGGTACCAATCAGCCCCAGCATTTT.

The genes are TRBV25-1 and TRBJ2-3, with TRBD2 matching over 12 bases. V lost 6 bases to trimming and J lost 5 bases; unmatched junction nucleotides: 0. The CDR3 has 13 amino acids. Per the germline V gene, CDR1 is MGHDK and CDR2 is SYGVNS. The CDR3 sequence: CASRTSGRDTQYF. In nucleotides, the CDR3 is TGTGCCAGCAGGACTAGCGGGAGAGATACGCAGTATTTT.

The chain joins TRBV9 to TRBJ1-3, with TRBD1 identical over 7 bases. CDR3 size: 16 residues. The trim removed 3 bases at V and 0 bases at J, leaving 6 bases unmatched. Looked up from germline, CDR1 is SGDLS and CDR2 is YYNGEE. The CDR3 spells CASSARQGRSGNTIYF. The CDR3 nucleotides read TGTGCCAGCAGCGCCCGACAGGGCCGCTCTGGAAACACCATATATTTT.

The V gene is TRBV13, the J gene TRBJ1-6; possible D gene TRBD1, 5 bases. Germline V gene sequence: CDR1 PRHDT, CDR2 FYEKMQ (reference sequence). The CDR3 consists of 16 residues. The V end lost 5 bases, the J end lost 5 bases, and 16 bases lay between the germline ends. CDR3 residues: CASSPRGGIDNSPLHF. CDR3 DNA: TGTGCCAGCAGCCCCCGTGGGGGGATTGATAATTCACCCCTCCACTTT.

CDR3 coding DNA: TGTGCCAGCAGCACACTAGCGGGACAAGAGACCCAGTACTTC. It encodes CASSTLAGQETQYF. V is TRBV9 and J is TRBJ2-5, with 10 positions matching TRBD2. CDR1 and CDR2 (germline): SGDLS, YYNGEE. The V and J ends lost 4 bases and 2 bases, in that order; junction bases with no gene match: 2. The CDR3 covers 14 residues.

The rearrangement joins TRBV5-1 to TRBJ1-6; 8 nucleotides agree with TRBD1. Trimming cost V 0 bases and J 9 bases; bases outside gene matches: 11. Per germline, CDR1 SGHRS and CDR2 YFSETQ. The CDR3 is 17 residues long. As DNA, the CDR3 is TGCGCCAGCAGCTTGGAACCCCACGGACAGGGCGGTTCACCCCTCCACTTT. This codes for CASSLEPHGQGGSPLHF.

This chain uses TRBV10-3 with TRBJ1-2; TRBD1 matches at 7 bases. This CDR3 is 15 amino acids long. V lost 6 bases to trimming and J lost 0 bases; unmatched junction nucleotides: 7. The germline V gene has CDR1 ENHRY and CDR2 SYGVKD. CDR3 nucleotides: TGTGCCATCAGGGAGGGACAGACGGCTAACTATGGCTACACCTTC. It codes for CAIREGQTANYGYTF.

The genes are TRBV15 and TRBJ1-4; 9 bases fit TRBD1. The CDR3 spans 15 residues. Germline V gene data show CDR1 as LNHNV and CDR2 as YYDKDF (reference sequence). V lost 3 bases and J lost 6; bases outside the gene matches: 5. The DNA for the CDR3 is TGTGCCACCAGCAGGGGGACAGGGAGCTATGAAAAACTGTTTTTT. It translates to CATSRGTGSYEKLFF. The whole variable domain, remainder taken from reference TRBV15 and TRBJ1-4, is DAMVIQNPRYQVTQFGKPVTLSCSQTLNHNVMYWYQQKSSQAPKLLFHYYDKDFNNEADTPDNFQSRRPNTSFCFLDIRSPGLGDTAMYLCATSRGTGSYEKLFFGSGTQLSVL.

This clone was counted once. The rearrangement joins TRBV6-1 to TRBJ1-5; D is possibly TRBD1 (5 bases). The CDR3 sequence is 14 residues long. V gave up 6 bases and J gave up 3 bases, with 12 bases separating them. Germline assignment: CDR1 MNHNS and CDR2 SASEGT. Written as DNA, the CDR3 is TGTGCCAGCAGCCCCCGGGGGAACAATCAGCCCCAGCATTTT. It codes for CASSPRGNNQPQHF.

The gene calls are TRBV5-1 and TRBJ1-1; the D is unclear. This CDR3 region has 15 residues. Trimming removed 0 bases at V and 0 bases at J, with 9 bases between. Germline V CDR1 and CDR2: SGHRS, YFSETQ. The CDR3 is CASSLGGSMNTEAFF. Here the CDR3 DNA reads TGCGCCAGCAGCTTGGGAGGGTCCATGAACACTGAAGCTTTCTTT.

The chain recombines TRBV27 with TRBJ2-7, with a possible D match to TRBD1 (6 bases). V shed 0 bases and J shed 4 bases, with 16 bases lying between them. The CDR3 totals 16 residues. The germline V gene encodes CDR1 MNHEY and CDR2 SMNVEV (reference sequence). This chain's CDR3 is CASSLSFSPRGYEQYF. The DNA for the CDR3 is TGTGCCAGCAGTTTATCATTCTCACCAAGGGGGTACGAGCAGTACTTC.

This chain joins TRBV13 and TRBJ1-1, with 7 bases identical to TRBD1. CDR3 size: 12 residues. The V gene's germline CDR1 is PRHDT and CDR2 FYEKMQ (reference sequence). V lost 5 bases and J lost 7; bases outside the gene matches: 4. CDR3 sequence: CASSIRGLEAFF. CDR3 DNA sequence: TGTGCCAGCAGCATAAGGGGGCTTGAAGCTTTCTTT.

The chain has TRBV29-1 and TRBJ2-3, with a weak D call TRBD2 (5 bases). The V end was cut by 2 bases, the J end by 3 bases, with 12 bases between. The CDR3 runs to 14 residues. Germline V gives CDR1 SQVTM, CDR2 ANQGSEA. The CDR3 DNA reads TGCAGCGTTGAACCTAGCCCGGGGACAGATACGCAGTATTTT. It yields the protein CSVEPSPGTDTQYF.

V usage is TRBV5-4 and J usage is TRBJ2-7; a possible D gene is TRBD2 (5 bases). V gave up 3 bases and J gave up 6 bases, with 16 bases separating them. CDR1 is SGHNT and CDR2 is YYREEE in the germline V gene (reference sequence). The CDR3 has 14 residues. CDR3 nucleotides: TGTGCCAGCAGCTCCCGTCGCCTGGGGAGCGAGCAGTACTTC. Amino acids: CASSSRRLGSEQYF. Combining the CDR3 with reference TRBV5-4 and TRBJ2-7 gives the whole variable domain ETGVTQSPTHLIKTRGQQVTLRCSSQSGHNTVSWYQQALGQGPQFIFQYYREEENGRGNFPPRFSGLQFPNYSSELNVNALELDDSALYLCASSSRRLGSEQYFGPGTRLTVT.

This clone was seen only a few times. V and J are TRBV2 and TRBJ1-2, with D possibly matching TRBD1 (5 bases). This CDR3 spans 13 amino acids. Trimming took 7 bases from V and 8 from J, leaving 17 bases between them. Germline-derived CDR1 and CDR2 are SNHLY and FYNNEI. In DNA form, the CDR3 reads TGTGCCAGCATTGGAGACCGAGCAGGGGGCTACACCTTC. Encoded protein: CASIGDRAGGYTF.

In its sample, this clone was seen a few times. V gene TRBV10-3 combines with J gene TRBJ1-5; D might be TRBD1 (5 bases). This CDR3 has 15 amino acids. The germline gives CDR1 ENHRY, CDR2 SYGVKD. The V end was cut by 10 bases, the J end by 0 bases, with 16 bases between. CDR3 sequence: CASQRGSGSNQPQHF. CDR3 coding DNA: TGTGCCAGCCAACGGGGGTCGGGTAGCAATCAGCCCCAGCATTTT.

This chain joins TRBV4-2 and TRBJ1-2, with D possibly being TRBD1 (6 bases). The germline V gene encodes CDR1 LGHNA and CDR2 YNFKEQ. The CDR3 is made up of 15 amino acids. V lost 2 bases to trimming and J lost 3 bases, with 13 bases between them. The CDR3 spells CASSQSDRQDYGYTF. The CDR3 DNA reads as TGTGCCAGCAGCCAATCAGACCGACAGGACTATGGCTACACCTTC.

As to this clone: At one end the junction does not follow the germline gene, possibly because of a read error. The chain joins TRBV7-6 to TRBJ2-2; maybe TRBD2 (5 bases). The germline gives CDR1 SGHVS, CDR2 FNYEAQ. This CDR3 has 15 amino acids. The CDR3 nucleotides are TGTGCCAGCAGCTTAACCGCACTAGTAGCCGGGGAGCCGTTTTTT. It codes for CASSLTALVAGEPFF.

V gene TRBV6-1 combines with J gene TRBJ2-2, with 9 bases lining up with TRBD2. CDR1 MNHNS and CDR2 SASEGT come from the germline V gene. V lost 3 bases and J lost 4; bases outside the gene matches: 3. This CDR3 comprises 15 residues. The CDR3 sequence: CASSDGGRATGELFF. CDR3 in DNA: TGTGCCAGCAGTGACGGCGGGAGGGCCACCGGGGAGCTGTTTTTT.